Listed below are T cell receptor beta chains from one sample, sequenced in a study of T cell responses to AZD1222 COVID-19 vaccine. Clones were sequenced by immunoSEQ multiplex PCR, and TCRdb holds only the in-frame ones, with some missing. The sample records around 120,000 clones, about 92% being singletons. The input for sequencing was peripheral blood, taken 28 days after the second AZD1222 dose. These receptor sequences come from an adult who received the AZD1222 COVID-19 vaccine. The CDR3 runs from the conserved cysteine through the conserved F or W. The D gene is left open where the match is weak. Size is stated for part of the rows, as once, few or many counts, or as a class when the clone is expanded.

>TRBV9|NA|TRBJ2-3|NA
CASSAQTSATQYF
TGTGCCAGCAGCGCCCAAACCTCGGCTACGCAGTATTTT
>TRBV4-3|NA|TRBJ2-1|NA
CASSQDTPRARNEQFF
TGCGCCAGCAGCCAAGATACACCGAGGGCCCGCAATGAGCAGTTCTTC
>TRBV7-2|NA|TRBJ2-3|NA
CASSLAQGGRGDTQYF
TGTGCCAGCAGCTTAGCGCAGGGAGGCAGAGGAGATACGCAGTATTTT
>TRBV4-1|NA|TRBJ2-7|NA
CASSPNPAYEQYF
TGCGCCAGCAGCCCCAACCCCGCTTACGAGCAGTACTTC
>TRBV7-9|NA|TRBJ1-1|NA
CASRFLRVGNTEAFF
TGTGCCAGCAGATTTCTCAGGGTCGGCAACACTGAAGCTTTCTTT
>TRBV4-1|TRBD1|TRBJ1-2|NA
CASSHLTGNYGYTF
TGCGCCAGCAGCCACCTGACAGGGAACTATGGCTACACCTTC
>TRBV5-1|TRBD1|TRBJ2-7|NA
CASSLTGGPVYEQYF
TGCGCCAGCAGCCTTACAGGGGGTCCGGTCTACGAGCAGTACTTC
>TRBV19|NA|TRBJ2-5|NA
CASMDPSEVETQYF
TGTGCCAGTATGGATCCTTCTGAGGTAGAGACCCAGTACTTC
>TRBV7-7|TRBD2|TRBJ2-1|NA
CASSRGPGLGNEQFF
TGTGCCAGCAGCCGGGGACCGGGACTAGGGAATGAGCAGTTCTTC
>TRBV5-1|NA|TRBJ2-5|NA
CASSFTGQGETQYF
TGCGCCAGCAGCTTTACGGGCCAGGGGGAGACCCAGTACTTC
>TRBV10-2|NA|TRBJ1-1|NA
CASAAGAYTEAFF
TGCGCCAGCGCCGCAGGGGCCTATACTGAAGCTTTCTTT
>TRBV19|TRBD2|TRBJ2-1|NA
CASSMTSGGYNEQFF
TGTGCCAGTAGTATGACTAGCGGGGGGTACAATGAGCAGTTCTTC
>TRBV5-1|TRBD1|TRBJ1-1|NA
CASRLKGGLNTEAFF
TGCGCCAGCAGGTTGAAAGGGGGCCTGAACACTGAAGCTTTCTTT
>TRBV7-2|TRBD2|TRBJ2-1|NA
CASSFGPSGGNEQFF
TGTGCCAGCAGCTTTGGCCCTTCGGGGGGGAATGAGCAGTTCTTC
>TRBV14|NA|TRBJ1-2|NA
CASSESGGRYGYTF
TGTGCCAGCAGCGAGAGCGGGGGCCGGTATGGCTACACCTTC
>TRBV23-1|NA|TRBJ1-5|once
CASSRQGSRQPQHF
TGCGCCAGCAGTCGGCAGGGCTCTCGTCAGCCCCAGCATTTT
>TRBV19|NA|TRBJ2-2|NA
CASSSLGGAGTGELFF
TGTGCCAGTAGTTCCCTGGGGGGCGCAGGGACCGGGGAGCTGTTTTTT
>TRBV2|NA|TRBJ1-1|NA
CASSEPTETSHTEAFF
TGTGCCAGCAGTGAACCGACGGAAACTTCTCACACTGAAGCTTTCTTT
>TRBV2|TRBD1|TRBJ1-2|NA
CASSRTGDGGYTF
TGTGCCAGCAGCCGGACAGGGGATGGAGGCTACACCTTC
>TRBV3-1/TRBV3-2|TRBD1|TRBJ1-6|NA
CASSQTTGSRSPLHF
TGTGCCAGCAGCCAAACGACAGGGTCGAGATCACCCCTCCACTTT
>TRBV6-6|NA|TRBJ1-4|NA
CASSRTGATNEKLFF
TGTGCCAGCAGTCGGACCGGTGCAACTAATGAAAAACTGTTTTTT
>TRBV27|TRBD2|TRBJ2-7|NA
CASRLAGGPYEQYF
TGTGCCAGCAGATTAGCGGGAGGTCCCTACGAGCAGTACTTC
>TRBV7-3|TRBD2|TRBJ2-2|NA
CASSRGLAGGGRELFF
TGTGCCAGCAGCCGAGGACTAGCGGGAGGGGGCCGGGAGCTGTTTTTT
>TRBV15|TRBD1|TRBJ2-1|NA
CATSSSRDRGYNEQFF
TGTGCCACCAGCAGTAGCCGGGACAGGGGCTACAATGAGCAGTTCTTC
>TRBV7-9|NA|TRBJ2-4|NA
CASSLARLRDLGNIQYF
TGTGCCAGCAGCTTAGCGCGGCTCCGGGACTTAGGAAACATTCAGTACTTC
>TRBV6-1|NA|TRBJ2-7|NA
CASSETLAIEQYF
TGTGCCAGCAGTGAGACCTTAGCGATTGAGCAGTACTTC
>TRBV9|NA|TRBJ1-6|NA
CASSVAGNYNSPLHF
TGTGCCAGCAGCGTAGCTGGCAACTATAATTCACCCCTCCACTTT
>TRBV5-4|NA|TRBJ2-7|NA
CASSYSGGTLSYEQYF
TGTGCCAGCAGCTATTCAGGCGGGACACTCTCCTACGAGCAGTACTTC
>TRBV7-8|NA|TRBJ2-5|NA
CASSLAPPKEETQYF
TGTGCCAGCAGCTTAGCCCCACCAAAAGAGGAGACCCAGTACTTC
>TRBV12-5|NA|TRBJ2-7|NA
CASGLWGYEQYF
TGTGCTAGTGGTTTGTGGGGGTACGAGCAGTACTTC
>TRBV6-1|TRBD2|TRBJ2-5|NA
CASSGPRTSGGHVRETQYF
TGTGCCAGCAGTGGTCCAAGGACTAGCGGGGGGCATGTCCGGGAGACCCAGTACTTC
>TRBV29-1|NA|TRBJ1-1|NA
CSVVQVNTEAFF
TGCAGCGTTGTGCAAGTGAACACTGAAGCTTTCTTT
>TRBV7-2|NA|TRBJ1-6|NA
CASSPTEYNSPLHF
TGTGCCAGCAGCCCTACAGAGTATAATTCACCCCTCCACTTT
>TRBV7-2|TRBD2|TRBJ2-4|NA
CASSLELAKNIQYF
TGTGCCAGCAGCTTAGAACTAGCGAAAAACATTCAGTACTTC
>TRBV5-1|NA|TRBJ1-1|NA
CASSLEGFDEAFF
TGCGCCAGCAGCTTGGAGGGTTTTGATGAAGCTTTCTTT
>TRBV11-2|NA|TRBJ1-5|NA
CASSFEAGQPQHF
TGTGCCAGCAGCTTCGAGGCTGGTCAGCCCCAGCATTTT
>TRBV7-6|NA|TRBJ2-3|NA
CASRPTQTSTDTQYF
TGTGCCAGCAGGCCTACACAGACTAGCACAGATACGCAGTATTTT
>TRBV27|NA|TRBJ1-2|NA
CASSLSGSAGGYTF
TGTGCCAGCAGTTTATCGGGATCCGCGGGCGGCTACACCTTC
>TRBV30|NA|TRBJ2-5|NA
CAWIKWDGRGQETQYF
TGTGCCTGGATAAAATGGGACGGGAGAGGCCAAGAGACCCAGTACTTC
>TRBV4-1|TRBD1|TRBJ1-4|NA
CASRGTVNEKLFF
TGCGCCAGCAGAGGGACAGTAAATGAAAAACTGTTTTTT
>TRBV10-3|NA|TRBJ2-7|NA
CAISENSYEQYF
TGTGCCATCAGTGAGAATTCCTACGAGCAGTACTTC